This T cell receptor beta chain is from a study of CD8+ T cells in alopecia areata. Looking at the study overall: Patients took tofacitinib for 6 to 18 months, followed by 6 drug-free months. Affected scalp percentage determined the severity score of treated patients. Regarding the study as a whole: For lesional scalp, especially alopecia totalis/universalis, clonality was higher than in normal scalp. Scalp samples also yield sequences from resident alphabeta T cells of normal skin.

Sequencing used cDNA as its template, made by extracting RNA and reverse transcribing it. The assay was immunoSEQ multiplex PCR, and TCRdb's table has in-frame clones only and misses some. The sample records around 290,000 clones, 55% to 75% being singletons. The treatment here: oral pan-JAK inhibitor, 5-10 mg twice daily. This clone turned up a few times. Antigen unknown. This TCR came from a human donor with alopecia areata. Here the sequenced sample was CD4+ T cells sorted from blood, taken at week 24, from a patient treated with tofacitinib.

CDR3 nucleotides: TGTGCCAGCAGCTCAAAACAAGGGTTTGATGAGCAGTTCTTC. This encodes CASSSKQGFDEQFF. The gene calls are TRBV13 and TRBJ2-1; D not resolved. Germline V lookup: CDR1 PRHDT, CDR2 FYEKMQ (reference sequence). CDR3 length: 14 residues. The ends were cut back, 4 bases at V and 8 bases at J, with 15 bases in the middle.